This T cell receptor (beta chain) comes out of a study of blood T cell repertoires in COVID-19. Study overall: Material from acute and convalescent COVID-19 was sourced from the United States, Italy and Spain.

The assay was immunoSEQ multiplex PCR, and TCRdb's table has in-frame clones only and misses some. The repertoire has under 200,000 clones, about 80% of them found once; the top ten carry about 2.6%. Germline-derived CDR1 and CDR2 are SEHNR and FQNEAQ (reference sequence). The CDR3 has 14 amino acids. The V end lost 3 bases, the J end lost 5 bases, and 12 bases lay between the germline ends. This receptor was taken from a human donor with acute or convalescent COVID-19. The donor label of this sample is uncertain. Sequenced sample: peripheral blood. This sequence joins TRBV7-9 and TRBJ2-3; D is perhaps TRBD2 (6 bases). CDR3 sequence (DNA): TGTGCCAGCAGCTTTAGTGGAGGGCGAGATACGCAGTATTTT. As protein: CASSFSGGRDTQYF.